These T cell receptor beta chains were read from a single sample in a study of CD8 T cell repertoires and HIV-1 epitope variants. No antigen has been identified for these receptors. This table comes from immunoSEQ multiplex PCR, and its TCRdb copy is limited to in-frame clones, with some not included. The table lists around 5,300 clones, 67% of them singletons. Specimen: cultured CD8+ T cells derived from PBMCs. These receptors were taken from a male donor with HIV. The CDR3 runs from the conserved cysteine through the conserved F or W. The D gene is left open where the match is weak. Clone size is stated in some rows and not others, as once, few, many or a class when expanded.

abundance	v_gene	j_gene	d_gene	CDR3aa	CDR3nt
.	TRBV9	TRBJ2-2	.	CASSEGFWNTGELFF	TGTGCCAGCTCGGAAGGGTTCTGGAACACCGGGGAGCTGTTTTTT
once	TRBV5-4	TRBJ2-7	.	CASSLDSMYYEQYF	TGTGCCAGCAGCTTGGACAGCATGTACTACGAGCAGTACTTC
few	TRBV6-1	TRBJ2-7	TRBD1	CASRDREPLEQYF	TGTGCCAGCAGGGACAGGGAGCCCTTAGAGCAGTACTTC
.	TRBV15	TRBJ1-5	.	CATSRDLGYSNQPQHF	TGTGCCACCAGCAGAGATTTGGGATATAGCAATCAGCCCCAGCATTTT
few	TRBV28	TRBJ1-1	.	CASSLQTEAFF	TGTGCCAGCAGTTTACAGACCGAAGCTTTCTTT
.	TRBV28	TRBJ1-5	TRBD1	CASSATGLNQPQHF	TGTGCCAGCAGCGCGACAGGGTTGAATCAGCCCCAGCATTTT
once	TRBV10-1	TRBJ2-2	.	CASSGVNTGELFF	TGCGCCAGCAGTGGCGTAAATACCGGGGAGCTGTTTTTT
.	TRBV27	TRBJ2-7	.	CASSWDAADEQYF	TGTGCCAGCAGTTGGGACGCCGCCGACGAGCAGTACTTC
.	TRBV15	TRBJ2-3	TRBD2	CATSSTSGGADTQYF	TGTGCCACCAGCAGTACTAGCGGGGGGGCAGATACGCAGTATTTT
.	TRBV9	TRBJ1-3	.	CASSVDWSSGNTIYF	TGTGCCAGCAGCGTAGATTGGAGCTCTGGAAACACCATATATTTT
.	TRBV11-2	TRBJ2-1	.	CASSRANNEQFF	TGTGCCAGCAGCCGCGCTAACAATGAGCAGTTCTTC
.	TRBV6-5	TRBJ1-1	.	CASSTRISGTEAFF	TGTGCCAGCAGTACTCGGATCTCGGGCACTGAAGCTTTCTTT
.	TRBV27	TRBJ2-5	.	CASTLWAGALPETQYF	TGTGCCAGCACTTTATGGGCAGGGGCCCTCCCAGAGACCCAGTACTTC
.	TRBV6-1	TRBJ1-4	.	CASTTLGTTNEKLFF	TGTGCCAGCACAACCCTCGGGACAACTAATGAAAAACTGTTTTTT
.	TRBV27	TRBJ2-7	TRBD1	CASRQGASSYEQYF	TGTGCCAGCAGACAGGGGGCTTCCTCCTACGAGCAGTACTTC
few	TRBV4-2	TRBJ1-2	.	CASMGQSYGYTF	TGTGCCAGCATGGGACAATCCTATGGCTACACCTTC
.	TRBV11-3	TRBJ2-5	TRBD2	CASSLSSGAETQYF	TGTGCCAGCAGCTTATCTAGCGGGGCGGAGACCCAGTACTTC
medium-sized	TRBV4-2	TRBJ2-7	.	CASSPTGGRDEQYF	TGTGCCAGCAGCCCTACAGGCGGGCGGGACGAGCAGTACTTC
.	TRBV7-9	TRBJ1-1	.	CASSLALGGDTEAFF	TGTGCCAGCAGCTTAGCTCTCGGAGGGGACACTGAAGCTTTCTTT
.	TRBV29-1	TRBJ2-7	.	CSALGRRGLGEQYF	TGCAGCGCCCTCGGAAGAAGGGGTTTAGGCGAGCAGTACTTC
.	TRBV27	TRBJ2-3	.	CASSLISGADTQYF	TGTGCCAGCAGTTTGATTAGCGGTGCAGATACGCAGTATTTT
.	TRBV4-1	TRBJ2-2	.	CASSQASLVPGPTGELFF	TGCGCCAGCAGCCAAGCCTCACTAGTACCCGGACCCACCGGGGAGCTGTTTTTT
once	TRBV28	TRBJ1-4	TRBD1	CASSLIGQGNEKLFF	TGTGCCAGCAGCTTGATTGGACAGGGGAATGAAAAACTGTTTTTT
.	TRBV28	TRBJ2-7	.	CASSRSVGGSYEQYF	TGTGCCAGCTCCCGCAGCGTCGGCGGCTCCTACGAGCAGTACTTC
.	TRBV6-6	TRBJ1-1	.	CASSYGLGGVEAFF	TGTGCCAGCAGTTACGGGCTAGGCGGGGTCGAAGCTTTCTTT
.	TRBV5-1	TRBJ2-7	.	CASSLVFEGYEQYF	TGCGCCAGCAGCTTGGTTTTTGAGGGCTACGAGCAGTACTTC
.	TRBV5-1	TRBJ1-2	.	CASSLEGEYGGYTF	TGCGCCAGCAGCTTGGAGGGGGAATATGGTGGCTACACCTTC
.	TRBV5-6	TRBJ1-1	.	CASSLAWGDTEAFF	TGTGCCAGCAGCTTGGCATGGGGGGACACTGAAGCTTTCTTT
.	TRBV28	TRBJ2-7	.	CASNVRERAYEQYF	TGTGCCAGCAACGTAAGGGAAAGGGCCTACGAGCAGTACTTC
.	TRBV7-9	TRBJ2-5	TRBD2	CASSSYREGGETQYF	TGTGCCAGCAGCTCCTACCGGGAGGGAGGGGAGACCCAGTACTTC
.	TRBV5-1	TRBJ1-1	.	CASSSQEGTTEAFF	TGCGCCAGCAGCAGTCAAGAGGGTACGACTGAAGCTTTCTTT
.	TRBV2	TRBJ2-1	TRBD2	CASSEGRTASGPLWSYNEQFF	TGTGCCAGCAGTGAGGGTAGAACGGCTAGCGGGCCCCTCTGGTCCTACAATGAGCAGTTCTTC
.	TRBV19	TRBJ2-5	TRBD1	CASSIAPGQGVSETQYF	TGTGCCAGTAGTATAGCTCCGGGACAGGGCGTTTCAGAGACCCAGTACTTC
.	TRBV6-1	TRBJ2-7	.	CASSEYGGYYEQYF	TGTGCCAGCAGTGAATATGGGGGATACTACGAGCAGTACTTC
.	TRBV27	TRBJ1-1	.	CASSLGRNTEAFF	TGTGCCAGCAGTTTGGGGAGAAACACTGAAGCTTTCTTT
few	TRBV7-9	TRBJ1-3	.	CASSPEKTGNTIYF	TGTGCCAGCAGCCCAGAGAAAACTGGAAACACCATATATTTT
few	TRBV10-3	TRBJ1-6	.	CAISEPDGGSPLHF	TGTGCCATCAGTGAGCCGGACGGCGGTTCACCCCTCCACTTT
once	TRBV4-1	TRBJ2-5	.	CASSQVQGETQYF	TGCGCCAGCAGCCAAGTGCAGGGAGAGACCCAGTACTTC
.	TRBV5-4	TRBJ2-7	.	CASSLRAGEQYF	TGTGCCAGCAGCTTACGAGCGGGCGAGCAGTACTTC
.	TRBV6-6	TRBJ2-7	.	CASTTPGGEQYF	TGTGCCAGCACTACTCCAGGAGGCGAGCAGTACTTC
.	TRBV28	TRBJ1-4	.	CASSPLEQLNEKLFF	TGTGCCAGCAGTCCCCTTGAGCAGCTTAATGAAAAACTGTTTTTT
.	TRBV28	TRBJ2-2	.	CASSPMDYLNTGELFF	TGTGCCAGCAGTCCAATGGACTACTTGAACACCGGGGAGCTGTTTTTT
.	TRBV11-2	TRBJ2-1	.	CASSPRGDPYNEQFF	TGTGCCAGCAGCCCGAGAGGCGATCCTTACAATGAGCAGTTCTTC
.	TRBV4-1	TRBJ1-3	.	CASSHRDPGNTIYF	TGCGCCAGCAGCCATAGGGATCCGGGTAACACCATATATTTT
medium-sized	TRBV19	TRBJ2-7	TRBD2	CASSPPSGGHLFNSYEQYF	TGTGCCAGTAGTCCTCCTAGCGGGGGCCATCTCTTTAATTCCTACGAGCAGTACTTC
few	TRBV13	TRBJ1-5	.	CASSLVGTGNQPQHF	TGTGCCAGCAGCTTAGTCGGAACAGGCAATCAGCCCCAGCATTTT
few	TRBV9	TRBJ1-2	TRBD1	CASSVGTGDGYTF	TGTGCCAGCAGCGTAGGGACAGGGGATGGCTACACCTTC
.	TRBV6-5	TRBJ1-2	.	CASSYGGGGGYTF	TGTGCCAGCAGTTACGGGGGGGGCGGAGGCTACACCTTC
.	TRBV28	TRBJ1-1	.	CASRLTGDTEAFF	TGTGCCAGCAGATTGACAGGAGACACTGAAGCTTTCTTT
few	TRBV9	TRBJ1-5	.	CASSASGGVHQPQHF	TGTGCCAGCAGCGCCTCGGGCGGGGTCCATCAGCCCCAGCATTTT
.	TRBV27	TRBJ2-3	TRBD2	CASSPSGGGTDTQYF	TGTGCCAGCAGTCCCTCCGGCGGGGGGACAGATACGCAGTATTTT
.	TRBV11-2	TRBJ1-2	.	CASSLDLRQGNYGYTF	TGTGCCAGCAGCTTAGATCTTAGGCAGGGGAACTATGGCTACACCTTC
.	TRBV9	TRBJ2-7	.	CASSVTGTGLYEQYF	TGTGCCAGCAGTGTAACCGGGACTGGGTTGTACGAGCAGTACTTC
few	TRBV7-9	TRBJ1-2	.	CASSLDGYTF	TGTGCCAGCAGCTTAGATGGCTACACCTTC